This T cell receptor beta chain was sequenced during a study of blood T cell repertoires in COVID-19. Overall study: Samples came from the United States, Italy and Spain, spanning acute and convalescent COVID-19.

This table comes from immunoSEQ multiplex PCR, and its TCRdb copy is limited to in-frame clones, with some not included. The data contain over 60,000 clones, 82% of them seen just once; the ten biggest clones take up 18%. The CDR3 totals 13 residues. Germline CDR1 reads LGHDT; CDR2 reads YNNKEL (reference sequence). The V and J ends lost 4 bases and 5 bases, in that order; junction bases with no gene match: 4. This clone was seen more than once but under ten times. Sequences were obtained from peripheral blood. This receptor was identified in a human donor in a cohort sampled during active COVID-19. The chain employs TRBV3-1 (or the pseudogene TRBV3-2) and TRBJ1-2, with TRBD1 matching over 7 bases. Written as DNA, the CDR3 is TGTGCCAGCAGCCGAGACAGGGTGTATGGCTACACCTTC. Its translation: CASSRDRVYGYTF.